These T cell receptor beta chains were read from a single sample in a study of blood T cell repertoires in COVID-19. Method: immunoSEQ multiplex PCR; TCRdb's copy keeps in-frame clones and lacks some. This table has tens of thousands of clones, around nine tenths appearing once. The sequenced material came from peripheral blood. All receptors derive from a woman aged 80 or over with active COVID-19. CDR3s include the opening cysteine and the closing phenylalanine or tryptophan. D genes are given only for firm matches. Size is omitted from some rows. Given values are once, few, many or a class for expanded clones.

j_gene: TRBJ2-5
v_gene: TRBV4-3
abundance: .
d_gene: TRBD2
CDR3nt: TGCGCCAGCAGCCAAGGACTAGCGGGAGGCCAAGAGACCCAGTACTTC
CDR3aa: CASSQGLAGGQETQYF

j_gene: TRBJ2-7
v_gene: TRBV19
abundance: few
d_gene: TRBD1
CDR3nt: TGTGCCAGTAGACCCGGACAGGCCGGCTCCTACGAGCAGTACTTC
CDR3aa: CASRPGQAGSYEQYF

j_gene: TRBJ2-2
v_gene: TRBV2
abundance: once
d_gene: TRBD2
CDR3nt: TGTGCCAGCAGCGGGACTAGCGGGAACACCGGGGAGCTGTTTTTT
CDR3aa: CASSGTSGNTGELFF

j_gene: TRBJ2-5
v_gene: TRBV28
abundance: .
d_gene: TRBD1
CDR3nt: TGTGCCAGCAGTTTGACAGGGTCTAGCGAGACCCAGTACTTC
CDR3aa: CASSLTGSSETQYF

j_gene: TRBJ2-3
v_gene: TRBV5-1
abundance: .
d_gene: .
CDR3nt: TGCGCCAGCAGCTCGAACCCTAGCGTCAGCACAGATACGCAGTATTTT
CDR3aa: CASSSNPSVSTDTQYF

j_gene: TRBJ1-4
v_gene: TRBV9
abundance: .
d_gene: TRBD1
CDR3nt: TGTGCCAGCAGCGTAGGAGGGACAGGGGGTACAGAAAAACTGTTTTTT
CDR3aa: CASSVGGTGGTEKLFF

j_gene: TRBJ2-3
v_gene: TRBV28
abundance: .
d_gene: .
CDR3nt: TGTGCCAGCAGTCCCTGGGGGGCGGGAGTAATAGATACGCAGTATTTT
CDR3aa: CASSPWGAGVIDTQYF

j_gene: TRBJ2-1
v_gene: TRBV6-6
abundance: .
d_gene: TRBD1
CDR3nt: TGTGCCAGCAGCCGGGGACAGGTGGACTACAATGAGCAGTTCTTC
CDR3aa: CASSRGQVDYNEQFF

j_gene: TRBJ2-1
v_gene: TRBV29-1
abundance: .
d_gene: TRBD2
CDR3nt: TGCAGCGCAAGACTAGCGGGAGGGTACAATGAGCAGTTCTTC
CDR3aa: CSARLAGGYNEQFF

j_gene: TRBJ2-2
v_gene: TRBV11-3
abundance: .
d_gene: .
CDR3nt: TGTGCCAGCAGCTCTGGGCCCTCCGCGAACACCGGGGAGCTGTTTTTT
CDR3aa: CASSSGPSANTGELFF

j_gene: TRBJ2-1
v_gene: TRBV28
abundance: .
d_gene: .
CDR3nt: TGTGCCAGCAGTCCCCACAGAGAGCAGTTCTTC
CDR3aa: CASSPHREQFF

j_gene: TRBJ2-2
v_gene: TRBV5-1
abundance: .
d_gene: TRBD2
CDR3nt: TGCGCCAGCAGCTTGGAACTAGCGGGCACCGGGGAGCTGTTTTTT
CDR3aa: CASSLELAGTGELFF

j_gene: TRBJ2-7
v_gene: TRBV28
abundance: once
d_gene: .
CDR3nt: TGTGCCAGCAGTCCTCCGCAGGGCGAGCAGTACTTC
CDR3aa: CASSPPQGEQYF

j_gene: TRBJ2-1
v_gene: TRBV5-5
abundance: .
d_gene: .
CDR3nt: TGTGCCAGCAGCTTTTCTATGGCAGGGGATGAGCAGTTCTTC
CDR3aa: CASSFSMAGDEQFF

j_gene: TRBJ2-7
v_gene: TRBV24-1
abundance: .
d_gene: .
CDR3nt: TGTGCCACCAGGAGCCGTACCGGCGAGCAGTACTTC
CDR3aa: CATRSRTGEQYF

j_gene: TRBJ1-5
v_gene: TRBV7-2
abundance: few
d_gene: .
CDR3nt: TGTGCCAGCACCTCGAGGTTAGGTCAGCCCCAGCATTTT
CDR3aa: CASTSRLGQPQHF

j_gene: TRBJ2-7
v_gene: TRBV10-3
abundance: .
d_gene: .
CDR3nt: TGTGCCATCACGCCCGGGACTTCTGACGAGCAGTACTTC
CDR3aa: CAITPGTSDEQYF

j_gene: TRBJ2-7
v_gene: TRBV2
abundance: few
d_gene: TRBD1
CDR3nt: TGTGCCAGCAGAAATTCCGGGACAGGGGCCAACGAGCAGTACTTC
CDR3aa: CASRNSGTGANEQYF

j_gene: TRBJ2-7
v_gene: TRBV29-1
abundance: .
d_gene: .
CDR3nt: TGCAGCGTTGACGACGGTAGAGGCTACGAGCAGTACTTC
CDR3aa: CSVDDGRGYEQYF

j_gene: TRBJ2-3
v_gene: TRBV12-5
abundance: .
d_gene: TRBD2
CDR3nt: TGTGCTAGTGGCCAAATCGCGGGAGGGAGGGATACGCAGTATTTT
CDR3aa: CASGQIAGGRDTQYF

j_gene: TRBJ2-1
v_gene: TRBV6-6
abundance: .
d_gene: TRBD2
CDR3nt: TGTGCCAGCAACCACCTTAGCGGGAGTGAGCAGTTCTTC
CDR3aa: CASNHLSGSEQFF

j_gene: TRBJ2-7
v_gene: TRBV7-2
abundance: .
d_gene: TRBD2
CDR3nt: TGTGCCAGCAGCTTAGGACTAGCGGGGCCCCCAGAGCAGTACTTC
CDR3aa: CASSLGLAGPPEQYF

j_gene: TRBJ2-3
v_gene: TRBV28
abundance: .
d_gene: .
CDR3nt: TGTGCCAGCAGTCCAATACAGGGTTATGGAGATACGCAGTATTTT
CDR3aa: CASSPIQGYGDTQYF

j_gene: TRBJ1-5
v_gene: TRBV24-1
abundance: .
d_gene: .
CDR3nt: TGTGCCACCAGTCGGCAGGGGAACAATCAGCCCCAGCATTTT
CDR3aa: CATSRQGNNQPQHF

j_gene: TRBJ2-3
v_gene: TRBV7-2
abundance: once
d_gene: TRBD2
CDR3nt: TGTGCCAGCAGCTCCGTAGCGGGCCGCACTTTGACGCAGTATTTT
CDR3aa: CASSSVAGRTLTQYF

j_gene: TRBJ2-1
v_gene: TRBV2
abundance: .
d_gene: TRBD1
CDR3nt: TGTGCCAGCAGTGAAGGCAGGGGGTTCGTGAATGAGCAGTTCTTC
CDR3aa: CASSEGRGFVNEQFF

j_gene: TRBJ2-1
v_gene: TRBV6-6
abundance: .
d_gene: .
CDR3nt: TGTGCCAGCAGTTATACTTCGGGGGGCCGGGACAATGAGCAGTTCTTC
CDR3aa: CASSYTSGGRDNEQFF

j_gene: TRBJ2-6
v_gene: TRBV7-2
abundance: .
d_gene: .
CDR3nt: TGTGCCAGCAGCTCCCGGAGCTCTGGGGCCAACGTCCTGACTTTC
CDR3aa: CASSSRSSGANVLTF

j_gene: TRBJ1-5
v_gene: TRBV6-5
abundance: .
d_gene: .
CDR3nt: TGTGCCAGCAGTTACTCCCACAGGGTCAATCAGCCCCAGCATTTT
CDR3aa: CASSYSHRVNQPQHF

j_gene: TRBJ2-7
v_gene: TRBV7-8
abundance: .
d_gene: TRBD1
CDR3nt: TGTGCCAGCAGCCCCGGTGAGTGGACAGGGACCGAGCAGTACTTC
CDR3aa: CASSPGEWTGTEQYF

j_gene: TRBJ2-2
v_gene: TRBV28
abundance: .
d_gene: TRBD1
CDR3nt: TGTGCCAGCAGTTTATTCGCACAGGGGATGGGCACCGGGGAGCTGTTTTTT
CDR3aa: CASSLFAQGMGTGELFF

j_gene: TRBJ2-5
v_gene: TRBV7-2
abundance: .
d_gene: TRBD2
CDR3nt: TGTGCCAGCAGCTTAGCGGGGACTAGCGGTACGGAGACCCAGTACTTC
CDR3aa: CASSLAGTSGTETQYF

j_gene: TRBJ1-2
v_gene: TRBV30
abundance: .
d_gene: .
CDR3nt: TGTGCCTGGAGATCGGGGGGGCGCAGCTATGGCTACACCTTC
CDR3aa: CAWRSGGRSYGYTF

j_gene: TRBJ2-7
v_gene: TRBV9
abundance: .
d_gene: TRBD1
CDR3nt: TGTGCCAGCAGCGTAGGGGACAGGGGCGAGCAGTACTTC
CDR3aa: CASSVGDRGEQYF

j_gene: TRBJ2-2
v_gene: TRBV29-1
abundance: .
d_gene: TRBD1
CDR3nt: TGCAGCGTGAAAAACAGGGGGGGGGAGCTGTTTTTT
CDR3aa: CSVKNRGGELFF

j_gene: TRBJ1-5
v_gene: TRBV5-1
abundance: few
d_gene: TRBD1
CDR3nt: TGCGCCAGCAGCTTCCAAGGGGGCTTAGGTCAGCCCCAGCATTTT
CDR3aa: CASSFQGGLGQPQHF

j_gene: TRBJ2-7
v_gene: TRBV7-2
abundance: .
d_gene: TRBD1
CDR3nt: TGTGCCAGCAGCCTGAACACCGGGGGGGGACAGGGGAGGTTGGAGCAGTACTTC
CDR3aa: CASSLNTGGGQGRLEQYF

j_gene: TRBJ1-2
v_gene: TRBV5-6
abundance: .
d_gene: .
CDR3nt: TGTGCCAGCAGGGTTCGACAGGCTTCTTATGGCTACACCTTC
CDR3aa: CASRVRQASYGYTF

j_gene: TRBJ2-2
v_gene: TRBV4-2
abundance: .
d_gene: .
CDR3nt: TGTGCCAGCAGCCAAGACGGCAGGGCTGGTTTAGCCGGGGAGCTGTTTTTT
CDR3aa: CASSQDGRAGLAGELFF

j_gene: TRBJ1-6
v_gene: TRBV6-1
abundance: few
d_gene: .
CDR3nt: TGTGCCAGCAGTGAAGACGGCAGGCTTAATTCACCCCTCCACTTT
CDR3aa: CASSEDGRLNSPLHF

j_gene: TRBJ2-4
v_gene: TRBV7-8
abundance: .
d_gene: TRBD1
CDR3nt: TGTGCCAGCAGCTCCGGGACAGGGGGAAACATTCAGTACTTC
CDR3aa: CASSSGTGGNIQYF

j_gene: TRBJ1-2
v_gene: TRBV6-4
abundance: few
d_gene: .
CDR3nt: TGTGCCAGCAGTCCGGTGCAGGGCGGCTATGGCTACACCTTC
CDR3aa: CASSPVQGGYGYTF